This T cell receptor (beta chain) was captured by sequencing in a study of blood T cell repertoires in COVID-19. Study context: Collection of acute and convalescent COVID-19 samples took place in the United States, Italy and Spain. Sample material is recorded as cDNA or gDNA derived from T cells, B-cell-depleted T cells, or PBMCs.

J gave up 0 bases and V 4 bases, and 4 bases lay outside the gene matches. CDR1 and CDR2 from the germline V gene are KGHSH and LQKENI. The CDR3 runs to 16 residues. Original handling: How many nucleated cells were present was estimated from reference gene primer amplification. The table came from immunoSEQ multiplex PCR; TCRdb's copy has only in-frame clones and leaves some out. The DNA was the basis for D and trimming; V, J and clone size are from that table. The sample has about 160,000 clones; roughly 80% are singletons. The sequence derives from a man aged 55 to 70 with acute or convalescent COVID-19. The V gene is TRBV18, the J gene TRBJ2-1, with TRBD2 matching 9 bases. The sequenced material came from peripheral blood. CDR3 in DNA: TGTGCCAGCTCACGGAGCGGGGGGAGCTCCTACAATGAGCAGTTCTTC. Its translation: CASSRSGGSSYNEQFF.